Sequencing of this T cell receptor (beta chain) was carried out in a study of T cells in Graves' hyperthyroidism and ophthalmopathy. Trimming took 6 bases from V and 5 from J, leaving 19 bases between them. The germline V gene has CDR1 MDHEN and CDR2 SYDVKM. This CDR3 is 15 amino acids long. This clonotype was recorded many times. The investigators amplified TCR beta CDR3 regions from RNA transcripts. An initial round of RT-PCR targeting the TCR CDR3 relied on the HTBI primer set. TCRdb reprocessed the multiplex PCR reads via MiXCR and lists one record per CDR3 protein. The sample lists around 250,000 distinct CDR3 sequences; approximately 14% were seen once.

Sequenced material: blood. The clonotype was recovered from a woman in her thirties or forties with Graves' hyperthyroidism that later progressed to Graves' ophthalmopathy. This chain uses TRBV28 with TRBJ2-5; weak D call: TRBD2 (5 bases). The CDR3 is CASRPDFSTGETQYF. Written as DNA, the CDR3 is TGTGCCAGCAGGCCCGACTTTTCGACGGGGGAGACCCAGTACTTC.